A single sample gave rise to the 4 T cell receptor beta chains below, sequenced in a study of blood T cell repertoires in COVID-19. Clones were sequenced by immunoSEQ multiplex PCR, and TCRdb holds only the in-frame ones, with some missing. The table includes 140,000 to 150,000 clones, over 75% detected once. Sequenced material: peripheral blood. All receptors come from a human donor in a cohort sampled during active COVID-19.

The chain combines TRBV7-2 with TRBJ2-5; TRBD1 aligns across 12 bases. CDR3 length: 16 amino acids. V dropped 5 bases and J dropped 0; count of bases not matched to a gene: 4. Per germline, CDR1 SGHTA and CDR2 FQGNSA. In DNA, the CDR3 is TGTGCCAGCAGCCCGGGACAGGGGGCCTACCAAGAGACCCAGTACTTC. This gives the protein CASSPGQGAYQETQYF.

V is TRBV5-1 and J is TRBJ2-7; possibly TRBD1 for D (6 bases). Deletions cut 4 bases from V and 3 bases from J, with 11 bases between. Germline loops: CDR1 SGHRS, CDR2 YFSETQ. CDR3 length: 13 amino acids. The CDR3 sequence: CASSTGQIYEQYF. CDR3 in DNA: TGCGCCAGCAGCACCGGACAGATCTACGAGCAGTACTTC.

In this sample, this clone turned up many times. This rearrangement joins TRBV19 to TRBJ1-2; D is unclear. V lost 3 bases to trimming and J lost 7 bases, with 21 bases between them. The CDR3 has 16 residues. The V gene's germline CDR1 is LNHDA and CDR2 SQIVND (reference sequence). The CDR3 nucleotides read TGTGCCAGTAGTATCCTCGCCCGGTCCAACGGTGCTGGCTACACCTTC. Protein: CASSILARSNGAGYTF.

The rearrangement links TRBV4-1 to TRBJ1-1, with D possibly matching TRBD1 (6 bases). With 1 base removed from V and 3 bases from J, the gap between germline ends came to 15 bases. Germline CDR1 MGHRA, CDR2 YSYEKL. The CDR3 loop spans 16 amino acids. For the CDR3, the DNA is TGCGCCAGCAGCCAAGGAGTGAACAGGGCGGACACTGAAGCTTTCTTT. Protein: CASSQGVNRADTEAFF.